These 25 T cell receptor beta chains were sequenced from one sample in a study of cytomegalovirus exposure and HLA in healthy donors (dated by TCRdb to 2016 to 2017). Library generation was performed with the immunoSEQ multiplex PCR assay. For the multiplex PCR, a mixture combining 60 forward primers for TCR Vbeta segments and 13 reverse primers for TCR Jbeta segments was used. Sourced from immuneACCESS, this table was stored by TCRdb with only in-frame sequences that have V and J called. A share of the clones is absent; for the studies checked, an unresolved V gene accounts for under half, and the remainder has no known explanation. This sample lists approximately 150,000 clones; over 65% were detected once. Jointly, the top ten make up 13% of the sample. Sequenced: PBMCs. These receptors all come from a man in his forties or fifties in good health and CMV-seropositive.

This chain connects TRBV6-5 to TRBJ2-3; TRBD1 is a possible D gene (6 bases). The germline V gene encodes CDR1 MNHEY and CDR2 SVGAGI. Trimming took off 0 bases at V and 14 bases at J, with 18 bases between the two ends. The CDR3 length is 14 residues. CDR3 region: CASSYSTGPREMYF. CDR3 nucleotide sequence: TGTGCCAGCAGTTACTCGACAGGACCCCGCGAGATGTATTTT.

A note on this clone: Sequence at one end of the junction differs from germline and may be a read error. The V call is TRBV7-9, the J call TRBJ2-7; 7 bases agree with TRBD1. Looked up from germline, CDR1 is SEHNR and CDR2 is FQNEAQ (reference sequence). The length of the CDR3 is 14 residues. CDR3 DNA sequence: TGTTCCAGCCGCGATACCGACAGGGCCTACGAGCAGTACTTC. Translating it yields CSSRDTDRAYEQYF. The full variable domain, with the rest looked up from reference TRBV7-9 and TRBJ2-7, is DTGVSQNPRHKITKRGQNVTFRCDPISEHNRLYWYRQTLGQGPEFLTYFQNEAQLEKSRLLSDRFSAERPKGSFSTLEIQRTEQGDSAMYLCSSRDTDRAYEQYFGPGTRLTVT.

In its sample, this clone was seen once. The chain uses TRBV4-1 and TRBJ1-1; possibly TRBD1 for D (5 bases). The CDR3 contains 15 residues. V gave up 6 bases and J gave up 1 base, with 15 bases separating them. Germline V gene data show CDR1 as MGHRA and CDR2 as YSYEKL. The CDR3, as DNA: TGCGCCAGCAGGAAATCGGGACTCCCGAACACTGAAGCTTTCTTT. Translation: CASRKSGLPNTEAFF.

The CDR3 spells CAWTGLAGGWGTQYF. The DNA for the CDR3 is TGTGCCTGGACAGGACTAGCGGGAGGGTGGGGGACGCAGTATTTT. V and J are TRBV30 and TRBJ2-3, with 15 bases aligning to TRBD2. This CDR3 has 15 residues. Trimming at V came to 4 bases and at J to 9 bases, leaving 8 bases not matched to a gene. Germline V gene lookup returns CDR1 GTSNPN and CDR2 SVGIG (reference sequence).

The chain is built from TRBV9 and TRBJ2-3; D unresolved. The CDR3 is 15 amino acids. Germline lookup yields CDR1 SGDLS and CDR2 YYNGEE. V was pared by 0 bases and J by 3 bases, with 11 bases between. The CDR3 spells CASSVATTRTDTQYF. Written as DNA, the CDR3 is TGTGCCAGCAGCGTAGCTACGACGAGGACAGATACGCAGTATTTT.

J is TRBJ2-1 and V is TRBV7-8; 7 bases line up with TRBD1. Losses at the gene ends were 4 bases for V and 7 bases for J; bases not matched to a gene: 19. The CDR3 covers 18 residues. In germline, CDR1 is SGHVS, CDR2 FQNEAQ. CDR3 bases: TGTGCCAGCAGCTCGTTTTCGACAGGGCTGCAGGTCAGAAATGAGCAGTTCTTC. This codes for CASSSFSTGLQVRNEQFF.

This clone showed up just once. The V and J genes are TRBV9 and TRBJ2-5, with TRBD2 as a possible D gene (6 bases). The CDR3 is 15 residues long. Germline V gene sequence: CDR1 SGDLS, CDR2 YYNGEE. V lost 0 bases, J lost 4 bases, and 13 bases lay in between. CDR3 in amino acids: CASSVEMREGETQYF. The CDR3 DNA reads as TGTGCCAGCAGCGTAGAAATGCGGGAAGGAGAGACCCAGTACTTC.

The gene calls are TRBV5-4 and TRBJ2-7, with TRBD2 as a possible D gene (6 bases). Germline lookup yields CDR1 SGHNT and CDR2 YYREEE (reference sequence). The CDR3 is 15 amino acids. Deletions cut 0 bases from V and 3 bases from J, with 13 bases between. The CDR3 region has the DNA TGTGCCAGCAGCTTGGGGGGGACTCCCATCTACGAGCAGTACTTC. Translation: CASSLGGTPIYEQYF.

This clone appeared once. The chain recombines TRBV2 with TRBJ1-1; weak D call: TRBD1 (5 bases). Germline V gives CDR1 SNHLY, CDR2 FYNNEI. Between the trimmed V and J ends, which lost 4 bases and 1 base, there was a span of 10 bases. CDR3 length: 14 residues. The CDR3 sequence is CASSASGQNTEAFF. CDR3 DNA sequence: TGTGCCAGCAGTGCTTCTGGACAGAACACTGAAGCTTTCTTT.

V and J are TRBV27 and TRBJ1-3, with D hard to call. The CDR3 is 15 amino acids. Trimming took 5 bases from V and 2 from J, leaving 13 bases between them. Germline CDR1 and CDR2: MNHEY and SMNVEV (reference sequence). CDR3 in DNA: TGTGCCAGCAGTCAATCACAGTTAACTGGAAACACCATATATTTT. Protein sequence: CASSQSQLTGNTIYF.

J is TRBJ1-2 and V is TRBV14, with D perhaps TRBD1 (5 bases). The CDR3 contains 13 residues. Looked up from germline, CDR1 is SGHDN and CDR2 is FVKESK. Trimming removed 6 bases from V and 8 bases from J, with 16 bases in between. In DNA, the CDR3 is TGTGCCAGCAGGCTTGCCCAGGGATCAGGCTACACCTTC. Residues: CASRLAQGSGYTF.

The rearrangement uses TRBV11-1 and TRBJ1-2; TRBD1 aligns across 8 bases. Trimming at V came to 5 bases and at J to 3 bases, leaving 2 bases not matched to a gene. The CDR3 loop spans 13 amino acids. Germline CDR1 is SGHAT and CDR2 is FQDESV (reference sequence). The CDR3 spells CASSPTGDYGYTF. CDR3 nucleotides: TGTGCCAGCAGCCCGACAGGGGACTATGGCTACACCTTC.

The chain carries TRBV11-2 and TRBJ2-5; TRBD2 matches 8 bases. Germline V gene lookup returns CDR1 SGHAT and CDR2 FQNNGV. V lost 0 bases and J lost 10; bases outside the gene matches: 10. The CDR3 loop spans 15 amino acids. The CDR3 DNA is TGTGCCAGCAGCTTAGAGGGGACCGGGAGGGGGGGCCAGTACTTC. Translating it yields CASSLEGTGRGGQYF.

The chain has TRBV28 and TRBJ1-1; 10 bases agree with TRBD1. V shed 6 bases and J 10 bases; nucleotides not matched to a gene: 8. This CDR3 is built from 13 residues. Per germline, CDR1 MDHEN and CDR2 SYDVKM. CDR3 coding DNA: TGTGCCAGCAGGCCAGGACAGGGGGGTCGAGCTTTCTTT. It yields the protein CASRPGQGGRAFF.

This clone was found a few times. At one boundary the junction diverges from the germline segment, which might be a read error. The chain links TRBV5-1 to TRBJ2-4; D is possibly TRBD2 (5 bases). The CDR3 totals 14 residues. Germline V gene lookup returns CDR1 SGHRS and CDR2 YFSETQ. In nucleotides, the CDR3 is TGCGCCAGCAGCTTGGAGGGAGCCAAAAACAGTCAGTACTTC. Its protein is CASSLEGAKNSQYF.

The chain has TRBV19 and TRBJ1-3; 7 bases map to TRBD1. From germline, CDR1 is LNHDA and CDR2 SQIVND (reference sequence). The CDR3 totals 16 residues. J lost 3 bases, V lost 6 bases, and 11 bases had no gene match. Here the CDR3 reads CASRTYRGGSGNTIYF. CDR3 DNA sequence: TGTGCCAGTAGAACATACAGGGGAGGAAGTGGAAACACCATATATTTT.

V is TRBV6-5 and J is TRBJ2-5, with a weak D call TRBD2 (6 bases). Between the trimmed V and J ends, which lost 2 bases and 2 bases, there was a span of 12 bases. The CDR3 spans 15 residues. Germline V gene lookup returns CDR1 MNHEY and CDR2 SVGAGI. The chain's CDR3 is CASSYRRGEQETQYF. CDR3 in DNA: TGTGCCAGCAGTTACCGGCGGGGAGAACAAGAGACCCAGTACTTC.

The CDR3 loop reads CASSSRTGLTEAFF. The CDR3 coding sequence is TGTGCCAGCAGCTCACGGACAGGGCTGACTGAAGCTTTCTTT. J is TRBJ1-1 and V is TRBV11-2, with 8 bases matching TRBD1. Germline V gene data show CDR1 as SGHAT and CDR2 as FQNNGV. The CDR3 is 14 residues long. V was pared by 4 bases and J by 5 bases, with 6 bases of the junction left unmatched.

The chain combines TRBV19 with TRBJ1-5; D is ambiguous. V lost 3 bases, J lost 5 bases, and 8 bases lay in between. The CDR3 has 13 amino acids. The germline CDR1 and CDR2 sequences are LNHDA and SQIVND (reference sequence). CDR3: CASSIYRDQPQHF. CDR3 sequence (DNA): TGTGCCAGTAGTATTTATCGGGATCAGCCCCAGCATTTT.

A note on this clone: The same CDR3 is also encoded by other DNA sequences in this sample. The rearrangement joins TRBV9 to TRBJ2-5, with D possibly being TRBD2 (6 bases). From germline, CDR1 is SGDLS and CDR2 YYNGEE. V lost 0 bases to trimming and J lost 5 bases, with 8 bases between them. The CDR3 has 13 residues. CDR3 protein: CASSVDRGETQYF. The CDR3 bases are TGTGCCAGCAGCGTAGATCGGGGGGAGACCCAGTACTTC.

This chain joins TRBV5-1 and TRBJ2-7, with TRBD2 matching over 9 bases. The V segment lost 4 bases and the J segment 3 bases; nucleotides outside the gene matches: 11. The CDR3 loop spans 16 amino acids. Germline CDR1 SGHRS, CDR2 YFSETQ. For the CDR3, the DNA is TGCGCCAGCAGCCAGGGCCTAGCGGGGAATGTCTACGAGCAGTACTTC. Translation gives CASSQGLAGNVYEQYF.

Only a few counts were recorded for this clone. This rearrangement joins TRBV30 to TRBJ1-4, with 9 bases aligning to TRBD1. Trimming at V came to 3 bases and at J to 7 bases, leaving 9 bases not matched to a gene. The germline gives CDR1 GTSNPN, CDR2 SVGIG (reference sequence). This CDR3 is built from 15 residues. CDR3 coding DNA: TGTGCCTGGAGCCCGGACAGGGGTAGGGGTGAAAAACTGTTTTTT. It yields the protein CAWSPDRGRGEKLFF. The full variable domain, in which reference TRBV30 and TRBJ1-4 provide the parts outside the CDR3, is SQTIHQWPATLVQPVGSPLSLECTVEGTSNPNLYWYRQAAGRGLQLLFYSVGIGQISSEVPQNLSASRPQDRQFILSSKKLLLSDSGFYLCAWSPDRGRGEKLFFGSGTQLSVL.

The chain is built from TRBV27 and TRBJ2-7; 9 nucleotides match TRBD1. V lost 2 bases and J lost 2; bases outside the gene matches: 7. The CDR3 length is 16 residues. CDR1 is MNHEY and CDR2 is SMNVEV in the germline V gene (reference sequence). The CDR3 bases are TGTGCCAGCAGTTTACTACAGGGGGCGAGACCCTACGAGCAGTACTTC. Translated, it gives CASSLLQGARPYEQYF.

The chain links TRBV6-1 to TRBJ1-3; no clear D. V lost 1 base and J lost 4, with 17 bases in between. Germline values: CDR1 MNHNS, CDR2 SASEGT. The CDR3 runs to 17 residues. The CDR3: CASSEGRVGAAGNTIYF. CDR3 nucleotide sequence: TGTGCCAGCAGTGAAGGGCGGGTGGGCGCCGCCGGAAACACCATATATTTT.

This chain connects TRBV18 to TRBJ1-4; 7 nucleotides match TRBD1. Trimming took 3 bases from V and 8 from J; bases not matched to a gene: 6. Germline-derived CDR1 and CDR2 are KGHSH and LQKENI. The CDR3 sequence is 14 residues long. The CDR3 DNA follows: TGTGCCAGCTCACCGGAGGGGGCGCGAGAAAAACTGTTTTTT. This gives the protein CASSPEGAREKLFF. The variable domain in full, with the rest retrieved from reference TRBV18 and TRBJ1-4, is NAGVMQNPRHLVRRRGQEARLRCSPMKGHSHVYWYRQLPEEGLKFMVYLQKENIIDESGMPKERFSAEFPKEGPSILRIQQVVRGDSAAYFCASSPEGAREKLFFGSGTQLSVL.